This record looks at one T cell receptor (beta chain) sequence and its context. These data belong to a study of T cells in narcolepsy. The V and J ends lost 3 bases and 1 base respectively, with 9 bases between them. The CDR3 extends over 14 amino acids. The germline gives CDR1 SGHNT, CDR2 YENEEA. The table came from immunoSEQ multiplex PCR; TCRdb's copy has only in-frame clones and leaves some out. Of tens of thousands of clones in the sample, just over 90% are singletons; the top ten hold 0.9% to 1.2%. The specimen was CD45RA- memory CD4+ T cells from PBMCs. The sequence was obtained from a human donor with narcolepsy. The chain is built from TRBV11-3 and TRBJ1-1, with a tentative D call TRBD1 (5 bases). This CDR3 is CASSFTGTNTEAFF. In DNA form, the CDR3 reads TGTGCCAGCAGCTTCACAGGAACGAACACTGAAGCTTTCTTT.